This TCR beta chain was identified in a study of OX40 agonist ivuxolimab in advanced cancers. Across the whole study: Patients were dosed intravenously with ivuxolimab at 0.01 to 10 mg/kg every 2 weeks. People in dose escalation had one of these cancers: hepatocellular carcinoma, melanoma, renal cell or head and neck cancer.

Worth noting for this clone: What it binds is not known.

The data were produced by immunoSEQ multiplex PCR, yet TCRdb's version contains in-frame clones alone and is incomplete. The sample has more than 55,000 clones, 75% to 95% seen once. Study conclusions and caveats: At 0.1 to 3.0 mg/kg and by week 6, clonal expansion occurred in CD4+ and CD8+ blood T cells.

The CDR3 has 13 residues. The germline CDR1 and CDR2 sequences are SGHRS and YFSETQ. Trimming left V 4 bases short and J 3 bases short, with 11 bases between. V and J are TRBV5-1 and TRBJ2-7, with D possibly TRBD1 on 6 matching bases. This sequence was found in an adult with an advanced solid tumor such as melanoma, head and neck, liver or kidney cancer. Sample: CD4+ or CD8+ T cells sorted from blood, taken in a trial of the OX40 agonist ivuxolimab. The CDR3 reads CASSTTGHYEQYF. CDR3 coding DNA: TGCGCCAGCAGCACGACAGGCCACTACGAGCAGTACTTC.